Below, 2 T cell receptor beta chains from the same sample are listed, as sequenced in a study of OX40 agonist ivuxolimab in advanced cancers. Measured with immunoSEQ multiplex PCR; TCRdb has only the in-frame clones, and not every one. The table lists around 86,000 clones, about 91% of them singletons. The sequencing used CD4+ or CD8+ T cells sorted from blood, collected in a trial of the OX40 agonist ivuxolimab. These receptors all stem from an adult with an advanced solid tumor such as melanoma, head and neck, liver or kidney cancer.

The rearrangement uses TRBV9 and TRBJ1-6; a possible D gene is TRBD1 (5 bases). The CDR3 covers 14 residues. The germline gives CDR1 SGDLS, CDR2 YYNGEE. V shed 4 bases and J shed 7 bases, with 12 bases lying between them. The CDR3 nucleotides are TGTGCCAGCAGCAACCGGGACGGAAATTCACCCCTCCACTTT. Amino acids: CASSNRDGNSPLHF.

The V call is TRBV6-1, the J call TRBJ2-1, with a weak D call TRBD1 (5 bases). V was trimmed by 2 bases and J by 0 bases, leaving 20 bases between them. The CDR3 extends over 19 amino acids. Germline CDR1 and CDR2: MNHNS and SASEGT. Written as DNA, the CDR3 is TGTGCCAGCAGTGAAATCGCCCGGACACTATCCAGCTCCTACAATGAGCAGTTCTTC. Translated, it gives CASSEIARTLSSSYNEQFF.